Given below is one T cell receptor (beta chain) in context. Its antigen has not been determined. No much larger clone is present one base from it, and per-base qualities are unavailable. The CDR3 sequence holds 13 residues, the cysteine and phenylalanine included. Only the CDR3 DNA stays, 39 bases, in frame from base 1. V is reduced by 6 bases and J by 0 bases, leaving a spacing of 9 bases between them. The CDR1 and CDR2 encoded by the germline V gene are MGHDK and SYGVNS. TCRbeta CDR3 regions were amplified from genomic DNA using the immunoSEQ Assay, a bias-controlled multiplex PCR. Turning to the authors' computational methods: The number of nucleated cells in each sample was estimated by amplification of reference gene primers within the assay. To quantify the absolute abundance of each unique TCRbeta CDR3 rearrangement, sequence reads were collapsed and filtered. For each sample, productive Simpson clonality was calculated as the square root of Simpson's diversity index across productive rearrangements. TCRdb retrieved this table from immuneACCESS and kept in-frame rearrangements only. Not all clones are present; in checked studies, unresolved V genes account for under half, and no reason is known for the remainder. The DNA was the basis for D and trimming; V, J and clone size are from that table. The sample contains about 65,000 clones, roughly nine tenths of them found a single time. The ten largest account for 1.3% of the sample.

The data are from a study of blood T cell repertoires in COVID-19 (TCRdb year 2020). Regarding the complete study: Samples covering the acute and convalescent phases of COVID-19 were provided by collaborators in the United States, Italy and Spain. The material from the prospective study consisted of cDNA or gDNA derived from T cells, B-cell-depleted T cells, or PBMCs. Deeply sampled blood TCRbeta repertoires from subjects exposed to, actively infected with, or recovered from COVID-19 were included in the dataset. HLA class I and class II types, where available, came from metadata supplied by the sample provider rather than from assay-based typing. Nearly every sample came with metadata listing a de-identified subject ID, COVID-19 status, age in years and sex. A freely available public database, intended as a resource for researchers studying the immune response to SARS-CoV-2, is where the repertoires were released. Samples were obtained from the ongoing ImmuneRACE study (first 160 participants) and from 1,254 subjects provided by 6 global collaborators. Broad study findings and their caveats: The quantity of clinical and demographic metadata differed by source and by participant and was supplied without curation.

Each collaborating institution followed its own protocols to collect whole blood in K2EDTA tubes. For TCRbeta analysis, collaborators shipped samples in one of three forms: frozen whole blood, isolated PBMCs, or DNA extracted from either of those sample types. Recombination joined TRBV25-1 with TRBJ2-7; the D gene is perhaps TRBD1, from 5 matching bases. Input material: peripheral blood. This TCR derives from a man aged 60 to 69 with acute or convalescent COVID-19. The sequenced DNA is TGTGCCAGCAGCTACAGGAGCTCCTACGAGCAGTACTTC. Protein translation: CASSYRSSYEQYF.